The sequence of this T cell receptor (beta chain) was determined in a study of PD-1 blockade in classical Hodgkin lymphoma (dated by TCRdb to the early 2020s). Some background on the complete study: Nivolumab dosing was 3 mg/kg intravenously every 2 weeks, continuing until either disease progression or unacceptable toxicity. The study used TCR beta sequencing and CyTOF to define a peripheral blood immune signature of response to PD-1 blockade in classical Hodgkin lymphoma. General conclusions and limits of the study: Baseline TCR diversity was reported to be lower in newly diagnosed patients than in healthy donors, and even lower in relapsed/refractory patients. CD4+ but not CD8+ TCR diversity rose significantly by C4D1 (p=0.0027 vs p=0.16), most apparent in complete responders (p=0.02). Trial patients achieving complete response had baseline diversity similar to newly diagnosed patients, whereas partial responders and progressors had significantly lower diversity. Diversity was lower in patients who began nivolumab less than 1 year after ASCT, so these patients were left out of later analyses to avoid confounding by immune reconstitution. The study covered only a single clinical trial cohort, and the causes of the repertoire differences, possibly disease activity or prior therapy, were still not defined.

The CDR3 goes from the cysteine to the phenylalanine over 11 residues. Only the CDR3 DNA is retained, 33 bases long and in frame from the first base. CDR1 and CDR2 are read off the germline V gene as ENHRY and SYGVKD. The Qiagen DNeasy kit was used to extract genomic DNA from unsorted PBMCs and from the negatively selected CD4+ and CD8+ fractions. TCR beta CDR3 regions were amplified by immunoSEQ multiplex PCR using primers annealing to V and J segments. Amplification bias was minimized using a synthetic immune receptor repertoire, and residual bias was removed computationally after sequencing. The original methods were these. Custom Python scripts were used to quantify repertoire diversity as the Shannon entropy index. Unsorted, CD4+ and CD8+ repertoires were analyzed separately, except for combined analyses in which CD4+ and CD8+ sequences were merged in silico. Clonal expansion was defined as a frequency increase of at least 2-fold after treatment compared with C1D1, and clones undetected at baseline were assigned a pseudocount of 0.5. Singleton clones were defined as clones with 0 or 1 copy at C1D1, and non-singleton clones were defined as clones with 2 or more copies. Clones expanded in unsorted samples were annotated as CD4+, CD8+ or unknown by matching protein sequences in sorted samples from the same patient. Wilcoxon tests on paired samples were used to test diversity changes from C1D1 to C4D1. This is the immuneACCESS table as TCRdb keeps it, with only in-frame sequences that have V and J called. A part of the clones is gone; compared with another copy, unresolved V genes explain less than half, and the rest is unexplained. For V, J and clone size, that table is used; D and trimming come from the DNA. A total of 19,000 or so clones appear in this sample, 76% of them only once. The ten largest make up around 40% of the sample.

A word on this clone: No antigen is known for it. The junction does not match germline at one end; this may be a read error.

The time point label on this specimen signifies: cycle 4 day 1 (C4D1), after 5 to 7 weeks of nivolumab. Every trial patient had relapsed following autologous stem cell transplantation, and prior brentuximab vedotin exposure was what differed among cohorts A, B and C. A total of around 60 patients with relapsed/refractory classical Hodgkin lymphoma made up the trial cohort, and each patient's best overall response was complete response, partial response or progressive disease. Single-agent nivolumab was administered to trial patients in the multi-cohort phase II CheckMate 205 trial. An independent review committee assessed best overall response by applying the 2007 International Working Group response criteria. PBMCs from the trial were collected at three points: immediately before nivolumab initiation (C1D1), and during therapy at cycle 2 day 1 and cycle 4 day 1. Peripheral blood was collected in 8 mL Vacutainer Cell Preparation Tubes, from which PBMCs were isolated by centrifugation and then cryopreserved.

The sample consisted of peripheral blood mononuclear cells (PBMCs), taken before the fourth cycle of nivolumab. This clonotype originated in a human donor with classical Hodgkin lymphoma. In this chain, TRBV10-3 is recombined with TRBJ2-5; no D gene can be assigned with confidence. The CDR3 is CAISNQETQYF. At the DNA level, the sequence is TGTGCCATCAGTAACCAGGAGACCCAGTACTTC.